These 16 T cell receptor beta chains were all obtained from the same sample, sequenced in a study of blood T cell repertoires in COVID-19. The assay was immunoSEQ multiplex PCR, and TCRdb's table has in-frame clones only and misses some. The sample includes 350,000 or so clones, about 90% of them seen just once. Sequencing used PBMCs or T cells enriched from blood (not recorded which). These receptors all stem from a woman aged 30 to 39 who had recovered from COVID-19.

The chain combines TRBV7-9 with TRBJ1-2, with D uncertain. This CDR3 has 14 residues. Germline CDR1 is SEHNR and CDR2 is FQNEAQ (reference sequence). Deletions cut 5 bases from V and 0 bases from J, with 10 bases between. CDR3 nucleotides: TGTGCCAGCAGCGCAGCAGGTACTAACTATGGCTACACCTTC. Translated, it gives CASSAAGTNYGYTF.

This sequence joins TRBV4-1 and TRBJ2-6, with TRBD1 identical over 9 bases. V lost 3 bases, J lost 4 bases, and 7 bases stayed unmatched. The CDR3 has 17 residues. Germline V gene data show CDR1 as MGHRA and CDR2 as YSYEKL. The CDR3 DNA sequence: TGCGCCAGCAGCCACCAACAGGGGGCGCGGGGGGCCAACGTCCTGACTTTC. This translates into CASSHQQGARGANVLTF.

V usage is TRBV5-1 and J usage is TRBJ1-5; 7 bases align to TRBD1. The germline CDR1 and CDR2 sequences are SGHRS and YFSETQ. This CDR3 region has 15 residues. The trim removed 1 base at V and 4 bases at J, leaving 5 bases unmatched. The CDR3 DNA reads as TGCGCCAGCAGCTTGTCGGCAGGGGGGAATCAGCCCCAGCATTTT. This translates into CASSLSAGGNQPQHF.

The rearrangement joins TRBV27 to TRBJ1-2, with D perhaps matching TRBD1 (5 bases). The CDR3 contains 13 residues. The germline gives CDR1 MNHEY, CDR2 SMNVEV (reference sequence). V lost 3 bases and J 7 bases, leaving 12 bases between the germline ends. The CDR3 nucleotides read TGTGCCAGCAGTTTGTCATCAGGGTTTGGCTACACCTTC. Its translation is CASSLSSGFGYTF.

The chain couples TRBV4-3 to TRBJ1-6; tentatively, D is TRBD1 (5 bases). From germline, CDR1 is LGHNA and CDR2 YSLEER. The CDR3 is 18 residues long. V was clipped by 0 bases and J by 1 base, with 13 bases between them. For the CDR3, the DNA is TGCGCCAGCAGCCAAGATTCCCAGGGATCTTCCTATAATTCACCCCTCCACTTT. Encoded protein: CASSQDSQGSSYNSPLHF.

This clone occurred once. The chain has TRBV11-2 and TRBJ1-1, with D hard to call. Trimming took 4 bases from V and 4 from J, leaving 16 bases between them. CDR1 is SGHAT and CDR2 is FQNNGV in the germline V gene. The CDR3 length is 15 residues. CDR3 nucleotide sequence: TGTGCCAGCAGCTACGACCCCGGGAAGGGCACTGAAGCTTTCTTT. Its translation: CASSYDPGKGTEAFF.

In this sample, this clone turned up once. The genes are TRBV21-1 and TRBJ2-1; the table's TRBD1 call for D was not verified on the DNA. TRBV21-1 is described as a pseudogene. The CDR3 spans 18 residues. The CDR3 loop reads CASSLGRGTVRAYNEQFF. CDR3 nucleotide sequence: TGTGCCAGCAGCCTTGGAAGGGGGACAGTTAGAGCCTACAATGAGCAGTTCTTC.

CDR3 sequence: CASSSALAGGYNEQFF. The CDR3, as DNA: TGTGCCAGCAGCTCCGCCCTAGCGGGGGGTTACAATGAGCAGTTCTTC. The chain recombines TRBV11-2 with TRBJ2-1; 11 bases are a match to TRBD2. The CDR3 has 16 amino acids. Trimming at V came to 4 bases and at J to 4 bases, leaving 6 bases not matched to a gene. Germline lookup yields CDR1 SGHAT and CDR2 FQNNGV.

The V and J genes are TRBV5-1 and TRBJ1-4, with 7 bases aligning to TRBD1. CDR1 and CDR2 (germline): SGHRS, YFSETQ. The CDR3 totals 14 residues. The V gene end was trimmed by 4 bases and the J gene end by 2 bases; junction bases not matched to a gene: 2. CDR3 in amino acids: CASSEQGTNEKLFF. Here the CDR3 DNA reads TGCGCCAGCAGCGAACAGGGGACTAATGAAAAACTGTTTTTT.

Concerning this clone itself: The sample carries other DNA sequences with the same CDR3. The chain combines TRBV7-9 with TRBJ1-2; D is unresolved. V lost 0 bases, J lost 2 bases, and 7 bases lay in between. Per the germline V gene, CDR1 is SEHNR and CDR2 is FQNEAQ (reference sequence). The CDR3 consists of 14 residues. The CDR3 here is CASSLASGNYGYTF. The CDR3 DNA reads as TGTGCCAGCAGCTTAGCTTCGGGAAACTATGGCTACACCTTC.

This clone was seen many times. CDR3 nucleotides: TGTGCCAGCCTTCGCCGGGACAGACCCTACGAGCAGTACTTC. Protein product: CASLRRDRPYEQYF. The chain combines TRBV6-5 with TRBJ2-7; 7 positions match TRBD1. Trimming cost V 8 bases and J 2 bases; bases outside gene matches: 9. From germline, CDR1 is MNHEY and CDR2 SVGAGI. The CDR3 runs 14 residues.

This clone has a handful of counts. The chain links TRBV19 to TRBJ1-2, with 7 bases identical to TRBD1. Germline trimming cut 3 bases from V and 7 bases from J; bases unmatched to any gene: 8. The V gene's germline CDR1 is LNHDA and CDR2 SQIVND (reference sequence). The CDR3 consists of 14 residues. Written as DNA, the CDR3 is TGTGCCAGTAGTATCTCGACAGGGAGCGGTGGCTACACCTTC. Protein: CASSISTGSGGYTF.

The CDR3 spells CASNPRGSSGGADTQYF. In DNA form, the CDR3 reads TGTGCCAGCAACCCCAGGGGGTCTAGCGGGGGGGCCGATACGCAGTATTTT. This chain links TRBV2 with TRBJ2-3; the match to TRBD2 covers 12 bases. The V and J ends lost 7 bases and 6 bases, in that order; junction bases with no gene match: 14. The CDR3 spans 17 residues. CDR1 is SNHLY, CDR2 FYNNEI, per germline.

This clone has a handful of counts. The chain couples TRBV6-5 to TRBJ1-1; 7 nucleotides line up with TRBD1. Germline V lookup: CDR1 MNHEY, CDR2 SVGAGI. The CDR3 runs to 14 residues. With V trimmed by 7 bases and J by 5 bases, 10 bases remained unmatched. The CDR3 nucleotides are TGTGCCAGCAAACGAACAGGGGCGAGAACTGAAGCTTTCTTT. It specifies CASKRTGARTEAFF.

This chain connects TRBV5-1 to TRBJ1-2; D remains ambiguous. Deletions cut 5 bases from V and 0 bases from J, with 11 bases between. Germline values: CDR1 SGHRS, CDR2 YFSETQ. The CDR3 contains 14 residues. This CDR3 is CASRESHANYGYTF. As DNA, the CDR3 is TGCGCCAGCAGGGAGTCTCACGCTAACTATGGCTACACCTTC.

This clone was counted only a few times. The chain recombines TRBV24-1 with TRBJ1-2; a weak D match, TRBD1 (5 bases). This CDR3 contains 14 residues. V was cut by 0 bases and J by 5 bases, with 9 bases left in between. CDR1 is KGHDR, CDR2 SFDVKD, per germline. The CDR3 region has the DNA TGTGCCACCAGTGATTTGAGCAGGGATTATGGCTACACCTTC. This translates into CATSDLSRDYGYTF.